Presented here are 9 T cell receptor beta chains from one specimen sequenced in a study of response to subunit inactivated influenza vaccine. TCRdb processed the RT-PCR reads anew with MiXCR; each CDR3 protein has one entry. Of hundreds of thousands of distinct CDR3 sequences detected, 12% to 15% appear once; the ten largest clones hold less than 9%. This specimen was PBMCs from blood, taken approximately 15 days before vaccination. Source of these receptors: a middle-aged man who received an inactivated influenza vaccine.

V is TRBV24-1 and J is TRBJ2-3; D possibly corresponds to TRBD2 (7 bases). CDR1 KGHDR and CDR2 SFDVKD come from the germline V gene. CDR3 length: 17 amino acids. Trimming shortened V by 3 bases and J by 4 bases, and 19 bases separated the two germline ends. CDR3 protein: CATSDVWGGPGADTQYF. The CDR3 bases are TGTGCCACCAGTGATGTCTGGGGAGGGCCAGGGGCAGATACGCAGTATTTT.

The chain is built from TRBV25-1 and TRBJ2-7; either TRBD1 or TRBD2 may supply D (5 bases each). V lost 3 bases to trimming and J lost 4 bases, with 22 bases between them. Per germline, CDR1 MGHDK and CDR2 SYGVNS. There are 17 residues in the CDR3. CDR3 sequence: CASSDSTLMTGQYEQYF. The CDR3 DNA reads as TGTGCCAGCAGTGATTCGACACTCATGACGGGGCAGTACGAGCAGTACTTC.

The V call is TRBV5-1, the J call TRBJ1-5; D is unclear. V was trimmed by 4 bases and J by 4 bases, leaving 18 bases between them. The CDR3 sequence is 16 residues long. In germline, CDR1 is SGHRS, CDR2 YFSETQ. The CDR3 DNA is TGCGCCAGCAGCCCGGGTGTGATGCAAAGTAATCAGCCCCAGCATTTT. The encoded protein is CASSPGVMQSNQPQHF.

This clonotype has more than one count but fewer than ten. V usage is TRBV6-1 and J usage is TRBJ2-1, with TRBD2 identical over 9 bases. The CDR3 extends over 16 amino acids. V gave up 8 bases and J gave up 6 bases; unmatched junction bases: 14. Germline assignment: CDR1 MNHNS and CDR2 SASEGT. The chain's CDR3 is CASGLGPGSGSNEQFF. The CDR3 DNA is TGTGCCAGCGGCCTGGGTCCCGGTAGCGGGAGCAATGAGCAGTTCTTC.

The table lists this clonotype with a few counts. V and J are TRBV27 and TRBJ2-7; D possibly matches TRBD1 or TRBD2 (5 bases each). The ends were cut back, 6 bases at V and 2 bases at J, with 20 bases in the middle. Germline assignment: CDR1 MNHEY and CDR2 SMNVEV (reference sequence). The CDR3 sequence is 16 residues long. The CDR3 loop reads CASSPHRGPSPYEQYF. CDR3 nucleotides: TGTGCCAGCAGCCCACACCGGGGCCCTTCCCCCTACGAGCAGTACTTC.

This clonotype was seen more than once but under ten times. The chain has TRBV10-2 and TRBJ2-3; D gene ambiguous. The ends were cut back, 2 bases at V and 2 bases at J, with 23 bases in the middle. Germline assignment: CDR1 WSHSY and CDR2 SAAADI. CDR3 length: 19 residues. This CDR3 reads CASSEEDGWSLKTTDTQYF. CDR3 DNA: TGCGCCAGCAGTGAGGAGGATGGGTGGTCCCTCAAGACCACAGATACGCAGTATTTT.

This rearrangement joins TRBV5-4 to TRBJ2-1; TRBD1 or TRBD2 may be the D gene (5 bases each). The V and J ends lost 1 base and 7 bases respectively, with 18 bases between them. The germline V gene encodes CDR1 SGHNT and CDR2 YYREEE (reference sequence). This CDR3 has 16 residues. CDR3 nucleotide sequence: TGTGCCAGCAGCTTGATGTTGTGGGGGATAGGAAATGAGCAGTTCTTC. As protein: CASSLMLWGIGNEQFF.

This clonotype was observed many times. The chain joins TRBV12-3 or TRBV12-4 to TRBJ2-5; 12 bases map to TRBD2. CDR3 size: 14 residues. V lost 6 bases, J lost 5 bases, and 4 bases stayed unmatched. The CDR3 loop is CASRSSGGGETQYF. CDR3 bases: TGTGCCAGCAGGTCTAGCGGGGGGGGTGAGACCCAGTACTTC.

The V and J genes are TRBV20-1 and TRBJ2-7, with 7 nucleotides matching TRBD2. The CDR3 loop spans 15 amino acids. V lost 5 bases, J lost 0 bases, and 10 bases stayed unmatched. CDR1 is DFQATT and CDR2 is SNEGSKA in the germline V gene (reference sequence). CDR3 DNA sequence: TGCAGTGCTCCCGCCAGGAGCGGGAACTCCTACGAGCAGTACTTC. This gives the protein CSAPARSGNSYEQYF.